These T cell receptor beta chains were read from a single sample in a study of T cells in localized non-small cell lung cancer. The assay was immunoSEQ multiplex PCR, and TCRdb's table has in-frame clones only and misses some. The table shows 30,000 to 50,000 clones, with roughly 77% occurring only once. Here the sequenced sample was PBMCs, taken before any cancer treatment. The receptors here all came from a woman aged 35-70 years with stage II squamous cell lung carcinoma. Both conserved end residues are part of each CDR3. Each record gives: D gene, V gene, clone size, J gene, CDR3 protein, CDR3 DNA. D genes are given only for firm matches. Expanded clones are given a class, and other clones once, few, many or no size at all.

D gene: -; V gene: TRBV4-3; clone size: -; J gene: TRBJ1-2; CDR3 protein: CASSHLTNGGGANYGYTF; CDR3 DNA: TGCGCCAGCAGCCACCTTACCAATGGGGGGGGAGCCAACTATGGCTACACCTTC
D gene: -; V gene: TRBV7-2; clone size: once; J gene: TRBJ2-4; CDR3 protein: CASSSAENIQYF; CDR3 DNA: TGTGCCAGCAGCTCCGCGGAAAACATTCAGTACTTC
D gene: -; V gene: TRBV11-2; clone size: few; J gene: TRBJ2-7; CDR3 protein: CASSLTRTVSYEQYF; CDR3 DNA: TGTGCCAGCAGCCTAACCCGGACAGTGTCCTACGAGCAGTACTTC
D gene: TRBD1; V gene: TRBV4-3; clone size: few; J gene: TRBJ1-2; CDR3 protein: CASGLSLTGNYGYTF; CDR3 DNA: TGCGCCAGCGGACTCTCATTGACAGGGAACTATGGCTACACCTTC
D gene: -; V gene: TRBV9; clone size: -; J gene: TRBJ1-4; CDR3 protein: CASSVGVGGPNEKLFF; CDR3 DNA: TGTGCCAGCAGCGTAGGGGTCGGGGGCCCTAATGAAAAACTGTTTTTT
D gene: -; V gene: TRBV9; clone size: -; J gene: TRBJ1-3; CDR3 protein: CASSVPGFGNTIYF; CDR3 DNA: TGTGCCAGCAGCGTCCCGGGTTTTGGAAACACCATATATTTT
D gene: -; V gene: TRBV7-9; clone size: many; J gene: TRBJ2-3; CDR3 protein: CASSLNRGDTQYF; CDR3 DNA: TGTGCCAGCAGCTTAAACCGAGGGGATACGCAGTATTTT
D gene: -; V gene: TRBV5-1; clone size: -; J gene: TRBJ1-5; CDR3 protein: CASSSDPNQPQHF; CDR3 DNA: TGCGCCAGCAGCTCGGACCCGAATCAGCCCCAGCATTTT
D gene: -; V gene: TRBV5-1; clone size: -; J gene: TRBJ1-2; CDR3 protein: CASRTTAGDYGYTF; CDR3 DNA: TGCGCCAGCAGAACGACGGCGGGGGACTATGGCTACACCTTC
D gene: -; V gene: TRBV27; clone size: -; J gene: TRBJ2-1; CDR3 protein: CASSSTDQLYNEQFF; CDR3 DNA: TGTGCCAGCAGTTCGACAGACCAGTTATACAATGAGCAGTTCTTC
D gene: -; V gene: TRBV11-1; clone size: few; J gene: TRBJ2-4; CDR3 protein: CASSSSLGAKNIQYF; CDR3 DNA: TGTGCCAGCAGCTCGAGCTTGGGGGCCAAAAACATTCAGTACTTC
D gene: -; V gene: TRBV11-2; clone size: -; J gene: TRBJ1-2; CDR3 protein: CASSLTTAHGYTF; CDR3 DNA: TGTGCCAGCAGCTTAACGACAGCGCATGGCTACACCTTC
D gene: -; V gene: TRBV7-9; clone size: -; J gene: TRBJ1-4; CDR3 protein: CASSLEEGKEKLFF; CDR3 DNA: TGTGCCAGCAGCTTAGAGGAAGGGAAGGAAAAACTGTTTTTT
D gene: -; V gene: TRBV18; clone size: -; J gene: TRBJ1-1; CDR3 protein: CASSMGTSWTEAFF; CDR3 DNA: TGTGCCAGCTCAATGGGGACATCGTGGACTGAAGCTTTCTTT
D gene: -; V gene: TRBV9; clone size: -; J gene: TRBJ1-4; CDR3 protein: CASSADVGDEKLFF; CDR3 DNA: TGTGCCAGCAGCGCAGATGTAGGAGACGAAAAACTGTTTTTT
D gene: TRBD1; V gene: TRBV5-1; clone size: -; J gene: TRBJ2-3; CDR3 protein: CASSLMGTESTDTQYF; CDR3 DNA: TGCGCCAGCAGCTTGATGGGGACAGAGAGCACAGATACGCAGTATTTT
D gene: -; V gene: TRBV5-3; clone size: -; J gene: TRBJ1-5; CDR3 protein: CASSFGRFSNQPQHF; CDR3 DNA: TGTGCCAGCAGCTTCGGCAGGTTTAGCAATCAGCCCCAGCATTTT
D gene: -; V gene: TRBV9; clone size: -; J gene: TRBJ1-3; CDR3 protein: CASSVGGQSGNTIYF; CDR3 DNA: TGTGCCAGCAGCGTAGGGGGTCAATCTGGAAACACCATATATTTT
D gene: -; V gene: TRBV19; clone size: -; J gene: TRBJ2-3; CDR3 protein: CASSIEVPGRAGDTQYF; CDR3 DNA: TGTGCCAGTAGTATAGAAGTCCCAGGCCGGGCGGGAGATACGCAGTATTTT
D gene: TRBD1; V gene: TRBV6-5; clone size: once; J gene: TRBJ1-3; CDR3 protein: CASRTTGGGNTIYF; CDR3 DNA: TGTGCCAGCAGGACGACAGGGGGTGGAAACACCATATATTTT
D gene: -; V gene: TRBV27; clone size: many; J gene: TRBJ1-2; CDR3 protein: CASRSGLYYGYTF; CDR3 DNA: TGTGCCAGCAGATCGGGGCTTTACTATGGCTACACCTTC
D gene: -; V gene: TRBV27; clone size: -; J gene: TRBJ1-1; CDR3 protein: CASSFPQGMGMNTEAFF; CDR3 DNA: TGTGCCAGCAGTTTTCCGCAGGGGATGGGAATGAACACTGAAGCTTTCTTT
D gene: -; V gene: TRBV5-5; clone size: -; J gene: TRBJ2-7; CDR3 protein: CASSLWTGNYEQYF; CDR3 DNA: TGTGCCAGCAGCTTGTGGACGGGGAACTACGAGCAGTACTTC
D gene: -; V gene: TRBV11-3; clone size: -; J gene: TRBJ2-2; CDR3 protein: CASSFGGITGELFF; CDR3 DNA: TGTGCCAGCAGCTTCGGGGGTATCACCGGGGAGCTGTTTTTT
D gene: -; V gene: TRBV4-2; clone size: -; J gene: TRBJ2-4; CDR3 protein: CASSQDLRGRSSKNIQYF; CDR3 DNA: TGTGCCAGCAGCCAAGATCTTAGGGGGAGGTCGTCCAAAAACATTCAGTACTTC
D gene: -; V gene: TRBV7-8; clone size: -; J gene: TRBJ1-4; CDR3 protein: CASSLSTGTWEELFF; CDR3 DNA: TGTGCCAGCAGCTTATCTACGGGGACTTGGGAAGAACTGTTTTTT
D gene: TRBD2; V gene: TRBV4-2; clone size: -; J gene: TRBJ2-1; CDR3 protein: CASSQRLAGDNEQFF; CDR3 DNA: TGTGCCAGCAGCCAAAGACTAGCGGGGGACAATGAGCAGTTCTTC
D gene: -; V gene: TRBV2; clone size: once; J gene: TRBJ2-3; CDR3 protein: CASMRDEGTDTQYF; CDR3 DNA: TGTGCCAGCATGCGGGACGAAGGAACAGATACGCAGTATTTT
D gene: -; V gene: TRBV6-1; clone size: -; J gene: TRBJ2-7; CDR3 protein: CASTSPRAPYEQYF; CDR3 DNA: TGTGCCAGCACGTCTCCCCGGGCTCCTTACGAGCAGTACTTC
D gene: TRBD2; V gene: TRBV7-3; clone size: -; J gene: TRBJ2-1; CDR3 protein: CASSLDGGRHNEQFF; CDR3 DNA: TGTGCCAGCAGCTTAGACGGCGGGAGGCACAATGAGCAGTTCTTC
D gene: -; V gene: TRBV5-1; clone size: -; J gene: TRBJ1-1; CDR3 protein: CASSLSGISTEAFF; CDR3 DNA: TGCGCCAGCAGCTTGAGCGGAATCAGCACTGAAGCTTTCTTT
D gene: -; V gene: TRBV20-1; clone size: -; J gene: TRBJ2-2; CDR3 protein: CSAPITGELFF; CDR3 DNA: TGCAGTGCTCCGATTACCGGGGAGCTGTTTTTT
D gene: TRBD1; V gene: TRBV19; clone size: -; J gene: TRBJ1-1; CDR3 protein: CASSGANRGTEAFF; CDR3 DNA: TGTGCCAGTTCGGGAGCCAACAGGGGGACTGAAGCTTTCTTT
D gene: -; V gene: TRBV5-1; clone size: -; J gene: TRBJ2-2; CDR3 protein: CASSLPITNTGELFF; CDR3 DNA: TGCGCCAGCAGCTTGCCGATTACGAACACCGGGGAGCTGTTTTTT
D gene: -; V gene: TRBV6-6; clone size: -; J gene: TRBJ2-1; CDR3 protein: CASSYPITDEQFF; CDR3 DNA: TGTGCCAGCAGTTACCCGATAACCGATGAGCAGTTCTTC
D gene: -; V gene: TRBV19; clone size: -; J gene: TRBJ2-2; CDR3 protein: CASTEGVLTGELFF; CDR3 DNA: TGTGCCAGTACTGAAGGGGTTCTCACCGGGGAGCTGTTTTTT
D gene: -; V gene: TRBV5-6; clone size: -; J gene: TRBJ2-3; CDR3 protein: CASSSPGGRGGVDTQYF; CDR3 DNA: TGTGCCAGCAGCTCGCCAGGAGGCAGGGGTGGGGTAGATACGCAGTATTTT
D gene: -; V gene: TRBV12-2; clone size: -; J gene: TRBJ2-1; CDR3 protein: CASRYRTRDRREGKGNEQFF; CDR3 DNA: TGTGCAAGTCGCTATCGGACGCGAGATCGACGTGAAGGAAAAGGGAATGAGCAGTTCTTC
D gene: TRBD1; V gene: TRBV6-5; clone size: -; J gene: TRBJ1-2; CDR3 protein: CASSYTPTGGVYGYTF; CDR3 DNA: TGTGCCAGCAGCTACACACCAACAGGGGGAGTCTATGGCTACACCTTC
D gene: TRBD2; V gene: TRBV9; clone size: -; J gene: TRBJ2-1; CDR3 protein: CASSAGGGAAYNEQFF; CDR3 DNA: TGTGCCAGCAGCGCGGGCGGGGGGGCCGCGTACAATGAGCAGTTCTTC
D gene: -; V gene: TRBV28; clone size: -; J gene: TRBJ2-7; CDR3 protein: CASSLDEVAYEQYF; CDR3 DNA: TGTGCCAGCAGTTTAGATGAGGTTGCCTACGAGCAGTACTTC
D gene: -; V gene: TRBV20-1; clone size: -; J gene: TRBJ2-7; CDR3 protein: CSARWPREQYF; CDR3 DNA: TGCAGTGCTCGATGGCCCCGAGAGCAGTACTTC
D gene: -; V gene: TRBV6-6; clone size: -; J gene: TRBJ1-1; CDR3 protein: CASSEETSNTEAFF; CDR3 DNA: TGTGCCAGCAGTGAGGAGACATCGAACACTGAAGCTTTCTTT
D gene: TRBD1; V gene: TRBV5-1; clone size: -; J gene: TRBJ2-7; CDR3 protein: CASSPPGQGFPPYEQYF; CDR3 DNA: TGCGCCAGCAGCCCGCCGGGACAGGGTTTCCCTCCCTACGAGCAGTACTTC
D gene: -; V gene: TRBV7-9; clone size: once; J gene: TRBJ1-2; CDR3 protein: CASSLQQNYGYTF; CDR3 DNA: TGTGCCAGCAGCCTACAGCAGAACTATGGCTACACCTTC
D gene: -; V gene: TRBV9; clone size: -; J gene: TRBJ2-5; CDR3 protein: CASSPRQEQETQYF; CDR3 DNA: TGTGCCAGCAGCCCCCGACAGGAACAAGAGACCCAGTACTTC